The 6 T cell receptor beta chains below all came from one sample that was sequenced in a study of shared clonotypes between healthy human individuals. Sequenced by immunoSEQ multiplex PCR; TCRdb stores in-frame clones only, minus some. Of 2 million to 3 million clones listed, just over 90% are singletons. The specimen was naive CD4+ T cells sorted from blood. Subset given: CD45RA+ positively selected. The origin of the receptors is a man aged 18 to 29 in good health.

This chain connects TRBV5-1 to TRBJ2-1; D remains unclear. The CDR3 has 12 amino acids. Between the trimmed V and J ends, which lost 4 bases and 12 bases, there was a span of 14 bases. Per germline, CDR1 SGHRS and CDR2 YFSETQ. CDR3 nucleotide sequence: TGCGCCAGCAGCCTCCCGACCGTACTGCAGTTCTTC. Its translation: CASSLPTVLQFF.

The V gene is TRBV5-4, the J gene TRBJ2-2; 9 bases fit TRBD2. Germline assignment: CDR1 SGHNT and CDR2 YYREEE (reference sequence). The CDR3 spans 15 residues. V lost 4 bases to trimming and J lost 3 bases; unmatched junction nucleotides: 4. The CDR3 nucleotides are TGTGCCAGCAGCCGGCGGGAGGGGTACACCGGGGAGCTGTTTTTT. It yields the protein CASSRREGYTGELFF.

The chain employs TRBV28 and TRBJ1-2, with D uncertain. This CDR3 comprises 15 residues. CDR1 is MDHEN and CDR2 is SYDVKM in the germline V gene. V shed 4 bases and J shed 2 bases, with 14 bases lying between them. CDR3 DNA sequence: TGTGCCAGCAGTTCTTACACGGGCAGGAACTATGGCTACACCTTC. Translation: CASSSYTGRNYGYTF.

The chain has TRBV7-9 and TRBJ1-5, with 8 nucleotides matching TRBD1. V lost 3 bases and J lost 2; bases outside the gene matches: 6. The CDR3 extends over 16 amino acids. Germline-derived CDR1 and CDR2 are SEHNR and FQNEAQ (reference sequence). Written as DNA, the CDR3 is TGTGCCAGCAGCTTGCAGGGGGCCGGGGGCAATCAGCCCCAGCATTTT. It specifies CASSLQGAGGNQPQHF.

The rearrangement links TRBV5-8 to TRBJ2-5, with 10 nucleotides matching TRBD1. V was clipped by 4 bases and J by 3 bases; unmatched bases: 3. Germline V lookup: CDR1 SGHTS, CDR2 YDEGEE. The CDR3 runs 14 residues. CDR3: CASSAGQGKETQYF. CDR3 nucleotide sequence: TGTGCCAGCAGCGCGGGACAGGGGAAAGAGACCCAGTACTTC.

The V call is TRBV2, the J call TRBJ1-4, with 8 bases lining up with TRBD1. This CDR3 region has 15 residues. The junction had 8 bases not matched to a gene; V was cut back by 8 bases and J by 3 bases. Germline V gene data show CDR1 as SNHLY and CDR2 as FYNNEI. DNA of the CDR3: TGTGCCAGCCGGGGACGGACAGGGTCTAATGAAAAACTGTTTTTT. Translation: CASRGRTGSNEKLFF.